This T cell receptor beta chain was captured in a study of T cell repertoires in cytomegalovirus infection. Study conclusions and caveats: In two of eight donors, the top clonotype was HLA-C-restricted CMV-specific. Cumulated frequencies of public TCR beta families served to identify carriers of CMV plus the relevant HLA.

A few counts support this clonotype. What it binds is not known. Trimming removed 0 bases from V and 3 bases from J; junction bases left unmatched: 10. Germline lookup yields CDR1 LGHNA and CDR2 YNFKEQ. The length of the CDR3 is 17 residues. TCRdb analysed the reads with MiXCR anew, one entry per CDR3 protein. The table shows fewer than 350,000 distinct CDR3 sequences, with 9.5% occurring only once. The chain couples TRBV4-2 to TRBJ1-1, with 7 bases fitting TRBD1. The specimen was PBMCs. The source of this sequence is a human donor in good health (CMV status not recorded). Some clones in this sample may be carry-over from other donors' samples. CDR3 DNA sequence: TGTGCCAGCAGCCAAGATCAGGGCAGGGGGAAGGACACTGAAGCTTTCTTT. Its translation is CASSQDQGRGKDTEAFF.